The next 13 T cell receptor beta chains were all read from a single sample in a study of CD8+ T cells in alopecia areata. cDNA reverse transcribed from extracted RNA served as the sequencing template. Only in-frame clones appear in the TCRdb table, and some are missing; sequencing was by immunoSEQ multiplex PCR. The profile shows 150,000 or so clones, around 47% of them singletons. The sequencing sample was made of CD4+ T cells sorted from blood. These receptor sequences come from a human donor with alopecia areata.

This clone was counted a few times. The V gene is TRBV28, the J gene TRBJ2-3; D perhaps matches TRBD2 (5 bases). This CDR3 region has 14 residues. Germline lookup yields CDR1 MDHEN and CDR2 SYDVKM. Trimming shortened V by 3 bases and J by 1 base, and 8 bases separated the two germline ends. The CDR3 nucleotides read TGTGCCAGCAGTTTGGACTGGGGCACAGATACGCAGTATTTT. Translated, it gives CASSLDWGTDTQYF.

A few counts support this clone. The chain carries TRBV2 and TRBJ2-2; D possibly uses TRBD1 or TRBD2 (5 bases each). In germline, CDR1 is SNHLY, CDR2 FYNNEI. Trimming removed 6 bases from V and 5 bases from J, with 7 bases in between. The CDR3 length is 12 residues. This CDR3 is CASRGETGELFF. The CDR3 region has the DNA TGTGCCAGCAGAGGGGAGACCGGGGAGCTGTTTTTT.

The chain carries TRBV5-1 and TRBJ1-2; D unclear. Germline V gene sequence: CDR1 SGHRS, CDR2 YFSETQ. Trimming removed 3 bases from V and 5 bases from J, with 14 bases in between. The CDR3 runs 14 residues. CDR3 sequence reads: CASSYRTAGYGYTF. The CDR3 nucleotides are TGCGCCAGCAGCTACCGGACTGCCGGTTATGGCTACACCTTC.

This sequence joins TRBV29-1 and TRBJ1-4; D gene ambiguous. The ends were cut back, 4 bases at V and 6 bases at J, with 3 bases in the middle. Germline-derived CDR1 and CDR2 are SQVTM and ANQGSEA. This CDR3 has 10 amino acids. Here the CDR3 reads CSVVDEKLFF. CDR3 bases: TGCAGCGTTGTCGATGAAAAACTGTTTTTT.

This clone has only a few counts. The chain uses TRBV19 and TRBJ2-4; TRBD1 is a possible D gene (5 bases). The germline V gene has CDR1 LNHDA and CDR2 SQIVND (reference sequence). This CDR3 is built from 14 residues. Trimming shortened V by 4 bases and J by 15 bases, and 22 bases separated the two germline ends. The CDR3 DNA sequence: TGTGCCAGTAGTACCCGGTGGCAGGGTGAAGTCCTGTACTTC. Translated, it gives CASSTRWQGEVLYF.

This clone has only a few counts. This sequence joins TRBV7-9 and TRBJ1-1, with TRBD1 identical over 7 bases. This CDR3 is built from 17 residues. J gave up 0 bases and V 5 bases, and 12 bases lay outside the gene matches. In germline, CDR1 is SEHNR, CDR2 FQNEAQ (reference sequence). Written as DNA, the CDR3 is TGTGCCAGCAGCCCAGTAGGGGGCCGGACTATGAACACTGAAGCTTTCTTT. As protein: CASSPVGGRTMNTEAFF.

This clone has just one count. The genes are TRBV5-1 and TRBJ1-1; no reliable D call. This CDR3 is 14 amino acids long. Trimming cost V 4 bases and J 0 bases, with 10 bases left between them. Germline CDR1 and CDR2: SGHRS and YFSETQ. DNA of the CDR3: TGCGCCAGCAGCCCAGGACGGTTGAACACTGAAGCTTTCTTT. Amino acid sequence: CASSPGRLNTEAFF.

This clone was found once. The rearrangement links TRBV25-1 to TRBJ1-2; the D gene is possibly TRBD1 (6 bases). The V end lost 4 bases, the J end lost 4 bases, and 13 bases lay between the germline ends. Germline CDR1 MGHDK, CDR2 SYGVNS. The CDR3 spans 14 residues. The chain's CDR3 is CASSGRGYGYGYTF. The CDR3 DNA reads TGTGCCAGCAGTGGCAGGGGTTACGGCTATGGCTACACCTTC.

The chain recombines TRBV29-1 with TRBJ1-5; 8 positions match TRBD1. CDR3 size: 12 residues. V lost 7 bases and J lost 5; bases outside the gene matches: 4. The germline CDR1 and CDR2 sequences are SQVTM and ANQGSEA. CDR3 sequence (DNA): TGCAGCGCCACAGGGGGTGATCAGCCCCAGCATTTT. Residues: CSATGGDQPQHF.

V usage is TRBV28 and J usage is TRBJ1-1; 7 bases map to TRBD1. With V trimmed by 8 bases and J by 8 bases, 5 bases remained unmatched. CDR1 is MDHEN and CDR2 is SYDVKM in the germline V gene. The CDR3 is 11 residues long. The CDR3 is CASGVRGEAFF. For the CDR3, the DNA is TGTGCCAGCGGTGTCAGGGGGGAAGCTTTCTTT.

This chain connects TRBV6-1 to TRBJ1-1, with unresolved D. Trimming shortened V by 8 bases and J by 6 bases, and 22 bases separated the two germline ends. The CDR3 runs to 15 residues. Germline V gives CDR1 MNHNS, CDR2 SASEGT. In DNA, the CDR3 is TGTGCCAGCGTCGTTCAAGCCGGGCAATGGGCTGAAGCTTTCTTT. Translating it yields CASVVQAGQWAEAFF.

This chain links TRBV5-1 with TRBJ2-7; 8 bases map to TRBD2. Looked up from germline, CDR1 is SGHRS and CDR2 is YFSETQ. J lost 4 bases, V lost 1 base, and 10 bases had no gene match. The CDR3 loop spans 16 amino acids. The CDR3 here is CASSLRPTSGRYEQYF. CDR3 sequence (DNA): TGCGCCAGCAGCTTGCGCCCCACTAGCGGACGATACGAGCAGTACTTC.

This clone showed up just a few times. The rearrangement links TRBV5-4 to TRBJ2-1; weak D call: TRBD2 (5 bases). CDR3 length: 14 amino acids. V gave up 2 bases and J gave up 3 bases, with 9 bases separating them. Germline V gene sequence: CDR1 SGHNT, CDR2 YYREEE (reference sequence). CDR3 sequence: CASSFGLIYNEQFF. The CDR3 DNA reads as TGTGCCAGCAGCTTCGGACTTATCTACAATGAGCAGTTCTTC.